This T cell receptor beta chain was obtained from a study of cytomegalovirus exposure and HLA in healthy donors. Overall study context: A prior analysis found about 120 million unique TCR beta sequences from some 190 million T cells. Of all 400 or so donors who were genotyped, 75% to 90% belonged to the Caucasian-associated ancestry cluster.

PCR primers comprised 60 Vbeta and 13 Jbeta primers. Clones were read by immunoSEQ multiplex PCR, and TCRdb kept only the in-frame ones, dropping some. Of about 190,000 clones in the sample, about 85% were seen once. General observations from the study: A cluster of highly shared sequence variants was likely a sequencing artifact.

Turning to this clone: The antigen is undetermined.

This CDR3 region has 16 residues. V was shortened by 1 base and J by 2 bases, with 13 bases between the two germline ends. Germline CDR1 is MGHRA and CDR2 is YSYEKL. The rearrangement links TRBV4-1 to TRBJ2-3; a weak D match, TRBD2 (7 bases). The sequence derives from a boy between 2 and 15 years old in good health and CMV-seronegative. Sequencing was performed on PBMCs. The CDR3 coding sequence is TGCGCCAGCAGCCAAGGGGGGAGGGGGTCCACAGATACGCAGTATTTT. Translating it yields CASSQGGRGSTDTQYF.